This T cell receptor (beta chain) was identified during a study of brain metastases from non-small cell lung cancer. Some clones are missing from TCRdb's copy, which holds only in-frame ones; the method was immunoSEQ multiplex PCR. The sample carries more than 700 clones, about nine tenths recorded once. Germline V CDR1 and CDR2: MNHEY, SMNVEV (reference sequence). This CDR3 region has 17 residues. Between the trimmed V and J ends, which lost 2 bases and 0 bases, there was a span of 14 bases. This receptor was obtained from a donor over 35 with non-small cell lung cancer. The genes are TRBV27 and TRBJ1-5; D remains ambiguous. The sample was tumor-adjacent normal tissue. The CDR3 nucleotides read TGTGCCAGCAGTTTAGGAGCAGGAAGATATAGCAATCAGCCCCAGCATTTT. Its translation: CASSLGAGRYSNQPQHF.